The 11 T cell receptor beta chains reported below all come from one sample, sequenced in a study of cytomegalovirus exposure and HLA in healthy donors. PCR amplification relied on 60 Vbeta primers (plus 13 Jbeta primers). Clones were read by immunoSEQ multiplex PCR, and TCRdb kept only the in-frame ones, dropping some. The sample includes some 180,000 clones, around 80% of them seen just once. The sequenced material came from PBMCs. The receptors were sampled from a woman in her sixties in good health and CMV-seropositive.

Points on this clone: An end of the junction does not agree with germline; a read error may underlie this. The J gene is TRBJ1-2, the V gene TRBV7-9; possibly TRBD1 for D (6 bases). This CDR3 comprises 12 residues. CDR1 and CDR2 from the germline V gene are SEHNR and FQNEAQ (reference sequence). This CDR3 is CASSLTTRTDPF. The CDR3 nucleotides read TGTGCCAGCAGCCTGACCACTCGGACAGACCCCTTC.

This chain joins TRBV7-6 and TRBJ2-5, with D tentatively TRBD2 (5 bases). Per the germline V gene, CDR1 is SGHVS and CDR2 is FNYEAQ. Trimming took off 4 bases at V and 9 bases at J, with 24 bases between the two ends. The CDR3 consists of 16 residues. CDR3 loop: CASSSTSGNGVMAQYF. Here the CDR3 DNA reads TGTGCCAGCAGCTCAACAAGCGGAAATGGGGTTATGGCCCAGTACTTC. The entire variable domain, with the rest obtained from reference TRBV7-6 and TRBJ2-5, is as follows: GAGVSQSPRYKVTKRGQDVALRCDPISGHVSLYWYRQALGQGPEFLTYFNYEAQQDKSGLPNDRFSAERPEGSISTLTIQRTEQRDSAMYRCASSSTSGNGVMAQYFGPGTRLLVL.

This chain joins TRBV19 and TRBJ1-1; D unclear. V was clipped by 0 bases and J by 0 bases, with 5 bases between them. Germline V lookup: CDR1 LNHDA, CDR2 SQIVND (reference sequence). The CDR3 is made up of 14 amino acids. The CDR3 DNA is TGTGCCAGTAGTATAGATCTAGTGAACACTGAAGCTTTCTTT. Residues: CASSIDLVNTEAFF.

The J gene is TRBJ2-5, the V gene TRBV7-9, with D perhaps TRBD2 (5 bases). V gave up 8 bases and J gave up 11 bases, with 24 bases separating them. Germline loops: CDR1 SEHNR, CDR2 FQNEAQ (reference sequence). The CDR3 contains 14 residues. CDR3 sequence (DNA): TGTGCCAGCGGGTGGGGAGCATCTACGTTAGAGCAGTACTTC. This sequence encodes CASGWGASTLEQYF.

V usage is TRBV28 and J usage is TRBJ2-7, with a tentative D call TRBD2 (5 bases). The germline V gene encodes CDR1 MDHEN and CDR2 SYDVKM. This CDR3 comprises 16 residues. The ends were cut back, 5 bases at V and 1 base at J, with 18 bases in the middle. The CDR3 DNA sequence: TGTGCCAGCAGTCTAGGCGGGCTTGGTTTATCCTACGAGCAGTACTTC. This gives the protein CASSLGGLGLSYEQYF.

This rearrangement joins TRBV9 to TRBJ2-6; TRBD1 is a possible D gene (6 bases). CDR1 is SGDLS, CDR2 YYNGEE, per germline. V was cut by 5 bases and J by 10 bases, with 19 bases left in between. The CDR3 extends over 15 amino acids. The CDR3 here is CASRAGGTRPNVLTF. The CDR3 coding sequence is TGTGCCAGCAGAGCAGGTGGGACAAGACCGAACGTCCTGACTTTC.

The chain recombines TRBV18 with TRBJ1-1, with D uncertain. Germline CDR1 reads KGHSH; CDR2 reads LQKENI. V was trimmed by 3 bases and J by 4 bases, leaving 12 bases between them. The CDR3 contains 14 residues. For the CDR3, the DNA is TGTGCCAGCTCACCTATCCCCGAGAGCACTGAAGCTTTCTTT. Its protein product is CASSPIPESTEAFF.

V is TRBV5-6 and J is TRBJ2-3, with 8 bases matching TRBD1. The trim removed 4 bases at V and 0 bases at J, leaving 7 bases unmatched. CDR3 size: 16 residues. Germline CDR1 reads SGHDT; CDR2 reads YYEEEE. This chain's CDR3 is CASSVHRGTSTDTQYF. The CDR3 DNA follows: TGTGCCAGCAGCGTCCACAGGGGGACTAGCACAGATACGCAGTATTTT.

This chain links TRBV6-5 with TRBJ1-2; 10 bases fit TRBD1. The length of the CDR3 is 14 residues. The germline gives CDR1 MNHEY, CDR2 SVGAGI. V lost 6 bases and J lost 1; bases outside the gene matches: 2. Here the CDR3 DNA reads TGTGCCAGCAGCCGGACAGGGGGTAACTATGGCTACACCTTC. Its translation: CASSRTGGNYGYTF.

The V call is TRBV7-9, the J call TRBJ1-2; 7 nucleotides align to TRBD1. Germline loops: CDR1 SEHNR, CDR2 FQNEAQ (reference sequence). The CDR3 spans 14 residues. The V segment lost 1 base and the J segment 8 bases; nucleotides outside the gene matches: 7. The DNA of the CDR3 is TGTGCCAGCAGCTTAGAATCAGGGGGAGGAGGCTACACCTTC. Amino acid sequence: CASSLESGGGGYTF. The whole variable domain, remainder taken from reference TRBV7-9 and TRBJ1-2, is DTGVSQNPRHKITKRGQNVTFRCDPISEHNRLYWYRQTLGQGPEFLTYFQNEAQLEKSRLLSDRFSAERPKGSFSTLEIQRTEQGDSAMYLCASSLESGGGGYTFGSGTRLTVV.

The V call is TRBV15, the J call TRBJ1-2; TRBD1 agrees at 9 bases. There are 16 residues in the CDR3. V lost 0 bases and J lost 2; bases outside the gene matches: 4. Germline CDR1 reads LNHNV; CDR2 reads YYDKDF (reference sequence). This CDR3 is CATSREGTGRNYGYTF. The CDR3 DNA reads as TGTGCCACCAGCAGAGAAGGGACAGGGAGAAACTATGGCTACACCTTC.